The entry below describes one T cell receptor (beta chain). Its specificity is unknown. Germline CDR1 reads SGDLS; CDR2 reads YYNGEE. Trimming removed 0 bases from V and 4 bases from J; junction bases left unmatched: 3. This CDR3 spans 15 amino acids. Profiling relied on immunoSEQ multiplex PCR, and the TCRdb table lists in-frame clones only, not all of them. The sample holds hundreds of thousands of clones, about 90% seen once. This record belongs to a study of shared clonotypes between healthy human individuals. For the study at large: A few men and two women, aged 18 to 49, were donors. Study-level results: Naive subsets typically showed greater estimated richness than memory subsets. Among four donors, approximately 5% of naive CD4 clonotypes were found in common.

The naive CD8 fraction comprised CD45RO-negative cells positively selected for CCR7 and excluded terminally differentiated effector memory CD45RA+ cells. The sequencing input was naive CD8+ T cells sorted from blood. The clonotype originates from a man aged 25 to 45 in good health. The chain recombines TRBV9 with TRBJ2-1; 8 positions agree with TRBD2. The CDR3 sequence is CASSVAASGYNEQFF. CDR3 sequence (DNA): TGTGCCAGCAGCGTAGCGGCTAGCGGGTACAATGAGCAGTTCTTC.